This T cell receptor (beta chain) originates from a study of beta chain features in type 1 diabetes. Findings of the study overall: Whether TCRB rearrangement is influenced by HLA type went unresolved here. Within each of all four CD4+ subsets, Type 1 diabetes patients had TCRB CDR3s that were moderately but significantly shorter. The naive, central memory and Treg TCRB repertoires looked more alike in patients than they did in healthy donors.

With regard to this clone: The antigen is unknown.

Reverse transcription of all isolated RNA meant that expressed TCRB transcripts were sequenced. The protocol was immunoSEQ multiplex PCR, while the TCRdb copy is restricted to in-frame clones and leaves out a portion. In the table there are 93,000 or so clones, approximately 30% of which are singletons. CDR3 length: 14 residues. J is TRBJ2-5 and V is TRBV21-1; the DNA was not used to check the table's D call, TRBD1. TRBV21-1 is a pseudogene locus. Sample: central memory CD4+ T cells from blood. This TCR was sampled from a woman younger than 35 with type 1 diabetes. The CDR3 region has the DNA TGTGCCAGCAGCACCCCGACAGGGGACGAGACCCAGTACTTC. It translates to CASSTPTGDETQYF.